The 15 T cell receptor beta chains below all came from one sample that was sequenced in a study of shared clonotypes between healthy human individuals. Produced via immunoSEQ multiplex PCR; TCRdb's table is partial and in-frame only. This sample yields nearly 1 million clones, of which about 80% are seen a single time; around 1.4% belongs to the top ten. The specimen was memory CD4+ T cells sorted from blood. Subset of the sample: CD45RA-negative fraction. These receptors all stem from a man younger than 35 in good health.

With respect to this clone: Different DNA sequences within this sample yield the same CDR3. CDR3 nucleotide sequence: TGTGCCAGCAGCAAAGATCTAGCGGGAGGTCGGAGAGAGACCCAGTACTTC. Translation gives CASSKDLAGGRRETQYF. The J gene is TRBJ2-5, the V gene TRBV7-2; 11 nucleotides agree with TRBD2. Germline V gives CDR1 SGHTA, CDR2 FQGNSA. CDR3 length equals 17 residues. J was trimmed by 4 bases and V by 5 bases; bases with no gene match: 12.

The genes are TRBV29-1 and TRBJ1-3; 7 nucleotides line up with TRBD1. Germline values: CDR1 SQVTM, CDR2 ANQGSEA. The CDR3 extends over 15 amino acids. Germline trimming cut 2 bases from V and 4 bases from J; bases unmatched to any gene: 8. In DNA form, the CDR3 reads TGCAGCGTTGAATCCCAGGGGGGATTGGGAAACACCATATATTTT. Translating gives CSVESQGGLGNTIYF.

The chain joins TRBV18 to TRBJ2-1; 10 nucleotides line up with TRBD1. V dropped 4 bases and J dropped 7; count of bases not matched to a gene: 7. The CDR3 has 15 amino acids. The germline gives CDR1 KGHSH, CDR2 LQKENI. The CDR3 reads CASSLGTGAENEQFF. CDR3 DNA sequence: TGTGCCAGCTCACTCGGGACAGGGGCGGAAAATGAGCAGTTCTTC.

V is TRBV2 and J is TRBJ2-5; 7 positions match TRBD1. Germline values: CDR1 SNHLY, CDR2 FYNNEI. CDR3 size: 13 residues. Unmatched junction bases numbered 6, after V lost 10 bases and J lost 1 base. The CDR3 is CATSGQLQETQYF. CDR3 DNA: TGTGCCACCTCGGGACAGCTCCAAGAGACCCAGTACTTC. The full variable domain, rest sourced from reference TRBV2 and TRBJ2-5, is EPEVTQTPSHQVTQMGQEVILRCVPISNHLYFYWYRQILGQKVEFLVSFYNNEISEKSEIFDDQFSVERPDGSNFTLKIRSTKLEDSAMYFCATSGQLQETQYFGPGTRLLVL.

V and J are TRBV9 and TRBJ1-3; 9 bases fit TRBD1. The CDR3 sequence is 12 residues long. Germline V gives CDR1 SGDLS, CDR2 YYNGEE. V gave up 2 bases and J gave up 14 bases; unmatched junction bases: 5. CDR3 protein: CASSVAGTGLYF. In nucleotides, the CDR3 is TGTGCCAGCAGCGTGGCCGGGACAGGGTTATATTTT.

The chain joins TRBV30 to TRBJ2-5; possibly TRBD2 for D (6 bases). CDR3 length equals 12 residues. Germline V gene sequence: CDR1 GTSNPN, CDR2 SVGIG (reference sequence). V lost 2 bases to trimming and J lost 9 bases, with 13 bases between them. The CDR3 DNA sequence: TGTGCCTGGAGTCTCCCCCCGGGGGCCCAGTACTTC. It encodes CAWSLPPGAQYF.

V and J are TRBV9 and TRBJ2-2, with D maybe TRBD1 (6 bases). V dropped 3 bases and J dropped 1 base, with 16 bases sitting between them. The CDR3 is made up of 17 amino acids. Germline CDR1 SGDLS, CDR2 YYNGEE. In nucleotides, the CDR3 is TGTGCCAGCAGCGGACGTACAGGGAATGGGAACACCGGGGAGCTGTTTTTT. Protein sequence: CASSGRTGNGNTGELFF.

CDR3 region: CASSSNQDSYGYTF. DNA for the CDR3: TGTGCCAGCAGCTCCAACCAGGACAGCTATGGCTACACCTTC. The rearrangement joins TRBV7-2 to TRBJ1-2; D may be TRBD1 (6 bases). Trimming pared 4 bases from V and 4 bases from J, leaving 13 bases between. The germline V gene encodes CDR1 SGHTA and CDR2 FQGNSA. The CDR3 contains 14 residues.

The rearrangement joins TRBV5-4 to TRBJ1-5; D unclear. Per the germline V gene, CDR1 is SGHNT and CDR2 is YYREEE (reference sequence). The germline V and J ends were trimmed by 0 bases and 2 bases, with 9 bases remaining between them. The CDR3 sequence is 15 residues long. This chain's CDR3 is CASSLDGKGNQPQHF. The CDR3 DNA sequence: TGTGCCAGCAGCTTGGACGGGAAAGGCAATCAGCCCCAGCATTTT.

The sample holds a few counts of this clone. The chain couples TRBV15 to TRBJ2-1, with D hard to call. This CDR3 contains 18 residues. CDR1 LNHNV and CDR2 YYDKDF come from the germline V gene (reference sequence). The V end lost 0 bases, the J end lost 4 bases, and 19 bases lay between the germline ends. The CDR3 DNA reads as TGTGCCACCAGCAGAGATCTCCCCTCCGACACGGCTTACAATGAGCAGTTCTTC. Translated, it gives CATSRDLPSDTAYNEQFF. Complete variable domain (other parts from reference TRBV15 and TRBJ2-1): DAMVIQNPRYQVTQFGKPVTLSCSQTLNHNVMYWYQQKSSQAPKLLFHYYDKDFNNEADTPDNFQSRRPNTSFCFLDIRSPGLGDTAMYLCATSRDLPSDTAYNEQFFGPGTRLTVL.

The genes are TRBV6-1 and TRBJ2-7; either TRBD1 or TRBD2 may fit D (5 bases each). Germline V gene data show CDR1 as MNHNS and CDR2 as SASEGT. The CDR3 contains 14 residues. The V end was cut by 4 bases, the J end by 0 bases, with 10 bases between. CDR3 DNA sequence: TGTGCCAGCAGTGTAGGGGAGAGCTCCTACGAGCAGTACTTC. It yields the protein CASSVGESSYEQYF.

This sequence joins TRBV27 and TRBJ1-5, with TRBD1 identical over 11 bases. The J segment lost 4 bases and the V segment lost 0 bases, leaving 8 bases of the junction unmatched. The CDR3 has 18 amino acids. In germline, CDR1 is MNHEY, CDR2 SMNVEV (reference sequence). In nucleotides, the CDR3 is TGTGCCAGCAGTTTATCCGGGACAGGGGGAAGAGGGAATCAGCCCCAGCATTTT. Protein product: CASSLSGTGGRGNQPQHF.

The chain recombines TRBV5-4 with TRBJ1-6; perhaps TRBD1 as D (6 bases). Per germline, CDR1 SGHNT and CDR2 YYREEE (reference sequence). V gave up 5 bases and J gave up 8 bases, with 17 bases separating them. The CDR3 covers 15 residues. CDR3 sequence reads: CASSKTGIRDSPLHF. The CDR3 DNA follows: TGTGCCAGCAGTAAGACAGGCATTCGGGATTCACCCCTCCACTTT.

This chain uses TRBV10-3 with TRBJ1-1; D is uncertain. Trimming pared 7 bases from V and 2 bases from J, leaving 17 bases between. This CDR3 is 15 amino acids long. Germline lookup yields CDR1 ENHRY and CDR2 SYGVKD. The CDR3 here is CAITRSQASNTEAFF. For the CDR3, the DNA is TGTGCCATCACCCGGTCTCAGGCAAGTAACACTGAAGCTTTCTTT.

This clone was seen a single time. V gene TRBV7-2 combines with J gene TRBJ2-5; D is uncertain. The germline V and J ends were trimmed by 3 bases and 1 base, with 6 bases remaining between them. The germline V gene has CDR1 SGHTA and CDR2 FQGNSA. This CDR3 region has 13 residues. CDR3 coding DNA: TGTGCCAGCAGCTTGAGCTTCCAAGAGACCCAGTACTTC. It yields the protein CASSLSFQETQYF.